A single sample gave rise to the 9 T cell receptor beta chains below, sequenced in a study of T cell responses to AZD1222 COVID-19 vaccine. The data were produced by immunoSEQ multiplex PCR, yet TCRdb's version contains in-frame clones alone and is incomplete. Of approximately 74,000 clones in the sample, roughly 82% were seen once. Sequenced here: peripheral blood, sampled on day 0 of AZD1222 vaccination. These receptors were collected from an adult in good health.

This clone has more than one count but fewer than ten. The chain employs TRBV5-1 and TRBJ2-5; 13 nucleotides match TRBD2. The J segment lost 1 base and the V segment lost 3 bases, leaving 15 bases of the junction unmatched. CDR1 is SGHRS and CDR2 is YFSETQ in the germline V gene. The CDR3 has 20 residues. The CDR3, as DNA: TGCGCCAGCAGCTCCGAACCAAGACTAGCGGGGGGCCCGATCCAAGAGACCCAGTACTTC. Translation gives CASSSEPRLAGGPIQETQYF.

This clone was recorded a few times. Here the CDR3 reads CASSQAIRASEKLFF. DNA of the CDR3: TGTGCCAGCAGCCAAGCAATCCGGGCAAGTGAAAAACTGTTTTTT. This chain joins TRBV3-1 (or the pseudogene TRBV3-2) and TRBJ1-4; D is unclear. Trimming removed 1 base at V and 7 bases at J, with 13 bases between. The CDR3 has 15 residues. From germline, CDR1 is LGHDT and CDR2 YNNKEL (reference sequence).

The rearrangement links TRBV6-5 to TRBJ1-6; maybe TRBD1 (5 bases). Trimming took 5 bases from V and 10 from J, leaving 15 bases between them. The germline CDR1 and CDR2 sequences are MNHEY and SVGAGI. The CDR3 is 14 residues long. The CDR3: CASSRGQGDSPLHF. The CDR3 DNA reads TGTGCCAGCAGTCGAGGGCAGGGCGACTCACCCCTCCACTTT.

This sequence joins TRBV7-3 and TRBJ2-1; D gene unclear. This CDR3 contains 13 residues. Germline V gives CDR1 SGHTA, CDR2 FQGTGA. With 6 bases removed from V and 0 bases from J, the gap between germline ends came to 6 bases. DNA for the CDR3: TGTGCCAGCAGTTCCTACTCCTACAATGAGCAGTTCTTC. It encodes CASSSYSYNEQFF.

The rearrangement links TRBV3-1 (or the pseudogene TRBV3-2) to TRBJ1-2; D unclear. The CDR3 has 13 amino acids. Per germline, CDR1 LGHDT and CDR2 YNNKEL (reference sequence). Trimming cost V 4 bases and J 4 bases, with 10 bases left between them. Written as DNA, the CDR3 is TGTGCCAGCAGCCCGGGAATGGGCTATGGCTACACCTTC. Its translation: CASSPGMGYGYTF.

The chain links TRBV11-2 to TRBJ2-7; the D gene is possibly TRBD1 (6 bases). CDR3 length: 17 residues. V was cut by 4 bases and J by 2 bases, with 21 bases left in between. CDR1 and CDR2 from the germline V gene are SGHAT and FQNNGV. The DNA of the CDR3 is TGTGCCAGCAGCTCTATCTCTTCAGGGGAAACCCCCTACGAGCAGTACTTC. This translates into CASSSISSGETPYEQYF.

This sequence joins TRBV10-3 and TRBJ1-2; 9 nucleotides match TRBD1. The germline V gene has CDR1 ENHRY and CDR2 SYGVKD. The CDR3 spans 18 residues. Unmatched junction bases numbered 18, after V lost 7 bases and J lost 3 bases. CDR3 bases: TGTGCCATCACGGACAGGGGAGCGCCGTGGGTTGCGGACTATGGCTACACCTTC. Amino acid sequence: CAITDRGAPWVADYGYTF.

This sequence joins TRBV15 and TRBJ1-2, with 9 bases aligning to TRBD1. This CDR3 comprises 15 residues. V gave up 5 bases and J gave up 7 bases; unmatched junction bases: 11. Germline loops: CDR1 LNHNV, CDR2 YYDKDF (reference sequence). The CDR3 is CATSGTGTGLFGYTF. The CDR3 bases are TGTGCCACCAGCGGAACCGGGACAGGGCTCTTTGGCTACACCTTC.

The CDR3 loop is CASSFDRGPEAFF. CDR3 DNA sequence: TGTGCCAGCAGCTTCGACAGGGGGCCTGAAGCTTTCTTT. The J gene is TRBJ1-1, the V gene TRBV7-2; 10 bases fit TRBD1. The ends lost 3 bases at V and 6 bases at J; junction bases unmatched: 1. Looked up from germline, CDR1 is SGHTA and CDR2 is FQGNSA. The CDR3 is 13 amino acids.